This T cell receptor beta chain was retrieved from a study of blood T cell repertoires in COVID-19. Generated by immunoSEQ multiplex PCR, the TCRdb table keeps only in-frame clones and is missing some. The data hold about 140,000 clones, with around 79% observed a single time. Sequenced sample: PBMCs or T cells enriched from blood (not recorded which). The TCR comes from a woman aged 45-65 years who had recovered from COVID-19.

The CDR3 DNA sequence: TGTGCCAGCAGCTTAGATCTCGGCTCCTACGAGCAGTACTTC. This encodes CASSLDLGSYEQYF. The V call is TRBV11-2, the J call TRBJ2-7; D uncertain. This CDR3 is built from 14 residues. V lost 0 bases, J lost 0 bases, and 6 bases lay in between. Germline assignment: CDR1 SGHAT and CDR2 FQNNGV.